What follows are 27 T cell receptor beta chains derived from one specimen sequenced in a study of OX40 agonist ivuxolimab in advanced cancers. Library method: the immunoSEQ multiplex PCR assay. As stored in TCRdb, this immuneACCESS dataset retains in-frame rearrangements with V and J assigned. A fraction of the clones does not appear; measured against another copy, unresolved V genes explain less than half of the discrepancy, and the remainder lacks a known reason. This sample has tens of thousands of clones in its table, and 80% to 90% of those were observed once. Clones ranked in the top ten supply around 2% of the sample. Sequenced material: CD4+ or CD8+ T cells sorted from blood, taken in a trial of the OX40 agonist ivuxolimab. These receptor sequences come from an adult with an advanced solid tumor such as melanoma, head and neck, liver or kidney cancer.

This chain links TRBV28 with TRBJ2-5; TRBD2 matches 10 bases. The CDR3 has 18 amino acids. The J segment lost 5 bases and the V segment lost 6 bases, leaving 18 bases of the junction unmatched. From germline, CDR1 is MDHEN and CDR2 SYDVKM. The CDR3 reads CASSLRSSSGSSGETQYF. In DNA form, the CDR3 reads TGTGCCAGCAGCCTTCGATCTTCTAGCGGGAGTTCCGGGGAGACCCAGTACTTC.

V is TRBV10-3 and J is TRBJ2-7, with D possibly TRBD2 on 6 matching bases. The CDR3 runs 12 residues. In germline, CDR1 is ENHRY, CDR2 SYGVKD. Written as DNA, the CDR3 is TGTACCACCGCGAATAGCGGCTACGAGCAGTACTTC. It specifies CTTANSGYEQYF.

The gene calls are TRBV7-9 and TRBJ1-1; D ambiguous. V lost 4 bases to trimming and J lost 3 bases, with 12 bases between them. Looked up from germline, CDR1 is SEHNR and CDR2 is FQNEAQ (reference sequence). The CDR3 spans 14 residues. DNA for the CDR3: TGTGCCAGCAGCTCGACCCGTGGCGACACTGAAGCTTTCTTT. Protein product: CASSSTRGDTEAFF.

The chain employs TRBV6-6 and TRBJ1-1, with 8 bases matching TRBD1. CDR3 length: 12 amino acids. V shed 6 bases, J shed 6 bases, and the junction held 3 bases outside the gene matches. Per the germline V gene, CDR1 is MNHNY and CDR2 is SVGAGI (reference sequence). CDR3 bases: TGTGCCAGCAGCAGGACAGGGTCTGAAGCTTTCTTT. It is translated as CASSRTGSEAFF.

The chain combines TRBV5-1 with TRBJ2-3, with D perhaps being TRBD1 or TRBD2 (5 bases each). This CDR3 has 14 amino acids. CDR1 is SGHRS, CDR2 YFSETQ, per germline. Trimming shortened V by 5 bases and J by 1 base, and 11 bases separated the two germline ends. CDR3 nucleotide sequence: TGCGCCAGCAGGCCCGGGACGGGCACAGATACGCAGTATTTT. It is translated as CASRPGTGTDTQYF.

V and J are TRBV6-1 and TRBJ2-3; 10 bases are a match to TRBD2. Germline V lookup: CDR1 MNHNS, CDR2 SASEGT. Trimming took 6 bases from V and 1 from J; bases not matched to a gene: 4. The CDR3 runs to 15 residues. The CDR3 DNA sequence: TGTGCCAGCAGGGCCCTAGCGGGAGGCACAGATACGCAGTATTTT. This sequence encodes CASRALAGGTDTQYF.

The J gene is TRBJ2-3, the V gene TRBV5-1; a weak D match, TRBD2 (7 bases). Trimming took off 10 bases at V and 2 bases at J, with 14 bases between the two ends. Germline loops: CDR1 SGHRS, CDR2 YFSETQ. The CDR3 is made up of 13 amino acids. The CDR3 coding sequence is TGCGCCTCACGGCGGGGGCCCACAGATACGCAGTATTTT. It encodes CASRRGPTDTQYF.

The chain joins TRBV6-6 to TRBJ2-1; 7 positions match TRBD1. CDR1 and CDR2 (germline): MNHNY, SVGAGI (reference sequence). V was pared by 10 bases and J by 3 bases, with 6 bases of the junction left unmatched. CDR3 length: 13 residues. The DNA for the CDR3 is TGTGCCACAACCGGGACAGTCTACAATGAGCAGTTCTTC. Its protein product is CATTGTVYNEQFF.

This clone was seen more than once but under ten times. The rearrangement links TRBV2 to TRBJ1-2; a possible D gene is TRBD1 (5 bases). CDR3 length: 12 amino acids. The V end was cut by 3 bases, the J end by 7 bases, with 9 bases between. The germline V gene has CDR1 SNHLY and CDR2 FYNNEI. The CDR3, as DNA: TGTGCCAGCAGTGATAGGGGTGGTGGCTACACCTTC. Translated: CASSDRGGGYTF.

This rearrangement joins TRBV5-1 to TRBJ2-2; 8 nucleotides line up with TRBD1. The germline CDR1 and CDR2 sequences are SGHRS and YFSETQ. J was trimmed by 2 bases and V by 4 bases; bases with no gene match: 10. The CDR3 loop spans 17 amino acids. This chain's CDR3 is CASSRTGDRHNTGELFF. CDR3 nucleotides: TGCGCCAGCAGCAGGACCGGGGACAGGCATAACACCGGGGAGCTGTTTTTT.

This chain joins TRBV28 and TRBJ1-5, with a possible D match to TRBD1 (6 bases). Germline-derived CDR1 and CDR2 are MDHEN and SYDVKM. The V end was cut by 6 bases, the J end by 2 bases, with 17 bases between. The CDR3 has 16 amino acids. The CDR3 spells CASRYDSGEGNQPQHF. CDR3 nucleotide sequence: TGTGCCAGCAGATACGACTCAGGGGAGGGCAATCAGCCCCAGCATTTT.

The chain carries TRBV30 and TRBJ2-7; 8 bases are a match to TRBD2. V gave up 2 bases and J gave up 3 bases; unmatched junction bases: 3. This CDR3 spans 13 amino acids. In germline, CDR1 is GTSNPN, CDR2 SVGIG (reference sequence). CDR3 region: CAWSSSGGYEQYF. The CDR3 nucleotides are TGTGCCTGGAGTTCAAGCGGGGGCTACGAGCAGTACTTC. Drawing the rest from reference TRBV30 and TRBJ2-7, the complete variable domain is SQTIHQWPATLVQPVGSPLSLECTVEGTSNPNLYWYRQAAGRGLQLLFYSVGIGQISSEVPQNLSASRPQDRQFILSSKKLLLSDSGFYLCAWSSSGGYEQYFGPGTRLTVT.

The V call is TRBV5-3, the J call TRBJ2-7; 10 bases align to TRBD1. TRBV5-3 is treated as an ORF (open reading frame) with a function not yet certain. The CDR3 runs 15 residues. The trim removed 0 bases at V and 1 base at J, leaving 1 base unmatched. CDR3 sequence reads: CARSLADRGSYEQYF. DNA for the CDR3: TGTGCCAGAAGCTTGGCGGACAGGGGGTCCTACGAGCAGTACTTC.

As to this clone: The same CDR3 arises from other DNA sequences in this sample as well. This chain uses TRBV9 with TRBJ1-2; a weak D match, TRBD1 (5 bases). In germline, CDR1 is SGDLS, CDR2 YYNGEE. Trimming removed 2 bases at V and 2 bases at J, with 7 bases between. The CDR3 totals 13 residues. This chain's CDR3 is CASSVDSNYGYTF. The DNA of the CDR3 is TGTGCCAGCAGCGTTGACAGCAACTATGGCTACACCTTC.

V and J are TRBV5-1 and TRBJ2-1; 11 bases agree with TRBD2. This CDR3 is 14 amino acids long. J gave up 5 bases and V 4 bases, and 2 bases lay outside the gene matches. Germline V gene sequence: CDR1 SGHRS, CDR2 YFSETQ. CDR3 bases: TGCGCCAGCAGCGCGGGACTAGCGGACAATGAGCAGTTCTTC. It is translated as CASSAGLADNEQFF.

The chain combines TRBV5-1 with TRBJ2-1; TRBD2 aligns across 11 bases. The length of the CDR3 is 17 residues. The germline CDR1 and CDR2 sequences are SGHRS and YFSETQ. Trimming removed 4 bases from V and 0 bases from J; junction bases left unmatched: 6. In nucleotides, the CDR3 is TGCGCCAGCAGCCCAGGGACTAGCGGAAGCTCCTACAATGAGCAGTTCTTC. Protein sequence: CASSPGTSGSSYNEQFF.

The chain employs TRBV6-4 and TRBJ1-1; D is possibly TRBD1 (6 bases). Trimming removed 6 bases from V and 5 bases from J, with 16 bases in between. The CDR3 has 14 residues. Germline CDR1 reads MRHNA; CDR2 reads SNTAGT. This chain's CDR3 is CASRVTGTGTEAFF. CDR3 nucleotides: TGTGCCAGCAGAGTCACAGGGACTGGAACTGAAGCTTTCTTT.

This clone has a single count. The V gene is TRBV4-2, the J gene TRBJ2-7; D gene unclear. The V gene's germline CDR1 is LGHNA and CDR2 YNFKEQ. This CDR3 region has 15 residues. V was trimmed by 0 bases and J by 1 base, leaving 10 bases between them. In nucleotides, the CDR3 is TGTGCCAGCAGCCAAGAAGTCCACCCATCCTACGAGCAGTACTTC. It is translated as CASSQEVHPSYEQYF.

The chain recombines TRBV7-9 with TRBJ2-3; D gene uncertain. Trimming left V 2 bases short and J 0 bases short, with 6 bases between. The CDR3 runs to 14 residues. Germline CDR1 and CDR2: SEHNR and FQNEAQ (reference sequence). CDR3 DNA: TGTGCCAGCAGCTTATCAGTAAGCACAGATACGCAGTATTTT. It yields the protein CASSLSVSTDTQYF.

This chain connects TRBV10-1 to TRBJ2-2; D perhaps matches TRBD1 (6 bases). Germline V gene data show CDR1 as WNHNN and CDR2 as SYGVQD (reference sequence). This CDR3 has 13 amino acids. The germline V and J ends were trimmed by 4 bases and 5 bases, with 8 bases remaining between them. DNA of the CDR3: TGCGCCAGCAGTGCCAGGGGAACCGGGGAGCTGTTTTTT. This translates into CASSARGTGELFF.

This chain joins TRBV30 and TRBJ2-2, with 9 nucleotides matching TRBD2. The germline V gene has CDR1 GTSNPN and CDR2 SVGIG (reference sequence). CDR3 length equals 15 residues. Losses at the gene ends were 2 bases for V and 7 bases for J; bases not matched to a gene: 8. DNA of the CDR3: TGTGCCTGGAGTTCAGCGGGAGGCTCCCACGGGGAGCTGTTTTTT. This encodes CAWSSAGGSHGELFF. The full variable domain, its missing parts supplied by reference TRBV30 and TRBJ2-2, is SQTIHQWPATLVQPVGSPLSLECTVEGTSNPNLYWYRQAAGRGLQLLFYSVGIGQISSEVPQNLSASRPQDRQFILSSKKLLLSDSGFYLCAWSSAGGSHGELFFGEGSRLTVL.

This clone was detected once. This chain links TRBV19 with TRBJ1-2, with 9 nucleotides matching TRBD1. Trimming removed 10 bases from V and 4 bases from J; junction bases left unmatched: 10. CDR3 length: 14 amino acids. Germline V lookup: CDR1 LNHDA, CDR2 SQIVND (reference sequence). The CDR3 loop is CAIKQGASSYGYTF. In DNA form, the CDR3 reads TGTGCCATTAAACAGGGGGCCTCTTCCTATGGCTACACCTTC.

CDR3 nucleotide sequence: TGTGCCAGCAGTTGGACAGGGGGCGGGTCGCCAGATACGCAGTATTTT. This gives the protein CASSWTGGGSPDTQYF. The chain joins TRBV6-6 to TRBJ2-3, with TRBD1 matching over 11 bases. There are 16 residues in the CDR3. V was pared by 4 bases and J by 4 bases, with 7 bases of the junction left unmatched. CDR1 is MNHNY, CDR2 SVGAGI, per germline (reference sequence).

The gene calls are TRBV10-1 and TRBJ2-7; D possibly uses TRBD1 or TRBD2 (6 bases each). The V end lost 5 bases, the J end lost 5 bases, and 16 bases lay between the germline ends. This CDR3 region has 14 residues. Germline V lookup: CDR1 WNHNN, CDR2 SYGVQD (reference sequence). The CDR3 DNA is TGCGCCAGCAGTCCCGGGGGCAGGCTCCACGAGCAGTACTTC. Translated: CASSPGGRLHEQYF.

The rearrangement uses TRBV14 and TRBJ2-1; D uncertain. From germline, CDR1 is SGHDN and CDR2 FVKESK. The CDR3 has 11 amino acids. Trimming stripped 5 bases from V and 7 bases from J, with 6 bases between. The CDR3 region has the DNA TGTGCCAGCAGCTCCACAAATGAGCAGTTCTTC. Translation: CASSSTNEQFF. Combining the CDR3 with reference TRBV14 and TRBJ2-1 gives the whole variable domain EAGVTQFPSHSVIEKGQTVTLRCDPISGHDNLYWYRRVMGKEIKFLLHFVKESKQDESGMPNNRFLAERTGGTYSTLKVQPAELEDSGVYFCASSSTNEQFFGPGTRLTVL.

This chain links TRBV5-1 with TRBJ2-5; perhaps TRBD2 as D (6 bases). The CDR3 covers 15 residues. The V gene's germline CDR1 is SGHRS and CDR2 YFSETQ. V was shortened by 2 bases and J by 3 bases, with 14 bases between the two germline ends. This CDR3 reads CASSLRGASEETQYF. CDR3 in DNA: TGCGCCAGCAGCTTACGTGGGGCTAGCGAAGAGACCCAGTACTTC.

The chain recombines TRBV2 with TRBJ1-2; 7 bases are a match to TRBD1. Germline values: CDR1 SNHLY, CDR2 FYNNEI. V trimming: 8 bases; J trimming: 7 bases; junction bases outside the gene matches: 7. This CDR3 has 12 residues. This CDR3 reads CASLRQGVGYTF. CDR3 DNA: TGTGCCAGCCTTCGGCAGGGGGTTGGCTACACCTTC.